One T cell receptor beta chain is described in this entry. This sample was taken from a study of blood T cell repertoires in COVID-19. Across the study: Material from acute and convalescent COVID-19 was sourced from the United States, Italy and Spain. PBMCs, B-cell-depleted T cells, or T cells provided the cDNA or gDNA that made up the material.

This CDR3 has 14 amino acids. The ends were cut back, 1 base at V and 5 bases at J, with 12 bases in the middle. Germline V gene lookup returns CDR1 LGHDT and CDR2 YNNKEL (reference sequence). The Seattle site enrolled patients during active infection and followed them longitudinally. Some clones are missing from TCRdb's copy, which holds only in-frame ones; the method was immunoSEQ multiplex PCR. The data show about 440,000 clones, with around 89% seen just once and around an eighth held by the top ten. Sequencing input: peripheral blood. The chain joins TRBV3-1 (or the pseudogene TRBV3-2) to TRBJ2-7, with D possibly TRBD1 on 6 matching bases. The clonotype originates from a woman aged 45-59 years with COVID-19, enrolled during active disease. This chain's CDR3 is CASSQVGQIDEQYF. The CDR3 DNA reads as TGTGCCAGCAGCCAAGTAGGACAGATCGACGAGCAGTACTTC.